This T cell receptor beta chain was sequenced in a study of shared clonotypes between healthy human individuals. Overall study: Participating donors consisted of a couple of women and a few men aged 18 to 49.

This clone has only one observation. The data were produced by immunoSEQ multiplex PCR, yet TCRdb's version contains in-frame clones alone and is incomplete. Found here are 600,000 to 750,000 clones, just under 75% of them singletons; the top ten hold 1.8%. This CDR3 comprises 15 residues. The V gene's germline CDR1 is SGHNT and CDR2 YYREEE (reference sequence). V lost 4 bases to trimming and J lost 7 bases, with 17 bases between them. The receptor was derived from a woman in her thirties in good health. The sample taken for sequencing was memory CD4+ T cells sorted from blood. Subset denoted: CD45RA-negative fraction. The chain has TRBV5-4 and TRBJ1-4, with D unclear. The CDR3 here is CASSRPGPGGEKLFF. CDR3 DNA: TGTGCCAGCAGCCGACCAGGACCGGGTGGTGAAAAACTGTTTTTT.